A single count supports the clone carrying this T cell receptor beta chain. The data were obtained in a study of CD8 T cells in Susac syndrome. The authors sequenced TCR beta from blood CD8+ and CD4+ T cells. FACS enriched CD8+ TEMRA cells, while bulk CD8+ and CD4+ were negatively isolated. Random hexamers were used to reverse transcribe an amount of roughly 0.5 to 1 ug RNA. Amplification of TCR beta CDR3 by immunoSEQ multiplex PCR spanned 54 Vbeta and 13 Jbeta. TCRdb fed the immunoSEQ multiplex PCR reads into MiXCR, producing one record per CDR3 protein. The sample includes about 160,000 distinct CDR3 sequences, under 95% seen only once; the top ten take around 0.08%. Trimming cost V 3 bases and J 2 bases, with 7 bases left between them. The CDR3 has 12 residues. Germline V CDR1 and CDR2: DFQATT, SNEGSKA (reference sequence).

The receptor was isolated from a human donor in good health. The sequenced sample consisted of CD4+ T cells from PBMCs. The genes are TRBV20-1 and TRBJ1-2; D is undetermined. CDR3 sequence reads: CSASSGNYGYTF. The CDR3 nucleotides are TGCAGTGCTAGTTCCGGCAACTATGGCTACACCTTC.